This TCR beta chain was identified in a study of T-cell memory formation after mild COVID-19 (dated by TCRdb to about 2021). With respect to the entire study: TCR sequence clusters from the two donors were found to be largely donor specific. Longitudinal TCRalpha and TCRbeta repertoire sequencing tracked T-cell clones expanding and contracting after mild COVID-19 in a couple of donors. The cohort was made up of two young adult volunteers, one female and one male, who were previously healthy. Summary of the overall study and its limitations: Clones contracting from day 15 to 85 had balanced CD4/CD8 phenotypes, while a second wave expanding from day 15 to 37 was biased towards CD4+. SARS-CoV-2 specificity of the second-wave clones peaking on day 37 was not confirmed. Some responding clones were detected in pre-infection memory, which suggested that pre-existing cross-reactive memory T cells had joined the SARS-CoV-2 response. The study covered only a couple of mild cases, and larger cohorts including severe cases with pre-infection samples were considered necessary. Contracting CD4+ clones turned up mainly in the CM and EM memory subsets, whereas EMRA was where CD8+ clones were enriched.

Compared with germline, V lacks 5 bases and J lacks 10 bases; bases without a gene match: 6. CDR1 and CDR2, per the germline V gene, are SGHAT and FQNNGV. From its cysteine to its phenylalanine, the CDR3 spans 13 amino acids. CDR3 DNA only is kept here, 39 bases in frame from base 1. Worth noting for this clonotype: Its antigen remains undetermined. No much larger clonotype is one base removed from it; base qualities were not supplied.

For sequencing, an Illumina NovaSeq 6000 was employed. Using 5'RACE with constant-segment primers, TCRalpha and TCRbeta cDNA libraries were constructed, with sample barcodes and unique molecular identifiers added in the process. RNA was extracted from every sample with Trizol reagent. Library amplification was performed in two PCR steps, and a second sample barcode and Illumina TruSeq adapters were introduced in the second step. Sequencing of the libraries was done on an Illumina NovaSeq, producing 2 x 150 bp paired-end reads. In the authors' own workflow: The reads were demultiplexed and collapsed into UMI-guided consensus sequences using migec v1.2.7. Using mixcr v2.1.11, UMI consensuses were aligned to TRA and TRB V and J templates and then assembled into clonotypes. Clonotypes were classified as expanded or contracted when called significant by both edgeR and NoisET, with noise models trained on biological replicates. edgeR calls used a false discovery rate-adjusted p below 0.01 and a log2 fold-change threshold of 1. As an exploratory analysis of dynamics, max-normalized trajectories of the 1000 most abundant clonotypes were examined by PCA with hierarchical clustering. Separately sequenced CD4+ and CD8+ repertoires were used to assign the CD4 or CD8 phenotype of responding clones. Using fastp at Q25 and MiXCR, TCRdb reprocessed the public reads and kept productive beta chains. Entries are consolidated by CDR3 protein sequence, retaining the most common genes and DNA. The V and J calls follow TCRdb's processing rather than the paper's. Within this sample are 170,000 or so distinct CDR3 sequences, with around 21% of them counted one time only. The ten largest clones represent 20% to 25% of the sample.

Ficoll-Paque density gradient centrifugation was the method used to isolate PBMCs. The V and J segments used are TRBV11-2 and TRBJ1-5; TRBD1 lines up with 9 middle nucleotides. This receptor was obtained from an adult woman who had mild COVID-19 (a few samples of this study predate the infection). The sample titles of this study are shuffled in the database, so cell type and time point are left out; the donor was told from shared clones. Sequencing was performed on PBMCs or a T cell subset sorted from them (not recorded which). The CDR3 protein is CASSDRDREPQHF. The nucleotide sequence reads TGTGCCAGCAGCGATAGGGACAGGGAACCCCAGCATTTT.